These 18 T cell receptor beta chains were sequenced from one sample in a study of T cells in Graves' hyperthyroidism and ophthalmopathy. TCR beta CDR3 regions were amplified from RNA. The HTBI primer set drove a first-round RT-PCR of the TCR CDR3. TCRdb fed the multiplex PCR reads into MiXCR, producing one record per CDR3 protein. The table lists roughly 550,000 distinct CDR3 sequences, 15% to 20% of them singletons, with around 28% in the top ten. The sequenced sample was blood. These receptors all stem from a woman aged 30 to 39 with Graves' ophthalmopathy.

This clonotype has at least ten counts. CDR3 loop: CSAREPSGVQETQYF. The DNA of the CDR3 is TGCAGTGCTAGAGAGCCTAGCGGGGTCCAAGAGACCCAGTACTTC. The V gene is TRBV20-1, the J gene TRBJ2-5; 9 nucleotides align to TRBD2. The CDR3 runs 15 residues. V lost 0 bases and J lost 1; bases outside the gene matches: 3. Germline CDR1 reads DFQATT; CDR2 reads SNEGSKA (reference sequence).

The rearrangement links TRBV7-2 to TRBJ2-2; TRBD2 is a possible D gene (5 bases). The CDR3 runs 15 residues. Trimming pared 5 bases from V and 3 bases from J, leaving 13 bases between. CDR1 is SGHTA, CDR2 FQGNSA, per germline. As DNA, the CDR3 is TGTGCCAGCAGCCCGGCCCTCGGGGACACCGGGGAGCTGTTTTTT. Encoded protein: CASSPALGDTGELFF.

In this sample, this clonotype turned up many times. The chain combines TRBV30 with TRBJ2-1, with 9 bases lining up with TRBD2. V was pared by 0 bases and J by 4 bases, with 7 bases of the junction left unmatched. CDR1 is GTSNPN and CDR2 is SVGIG in the germline V gene (reference sequence). The CDR3 is 16 residues long. Here the CDR3 DNA reads TGTGCCTGGAGTGTACTCATTAGCGGGGGTTACAATGAGCAGTTCTTC. This encodes CAWSVLISGGYNEQFF.

The V call is TRBV28, the J call TRBJ2-7; 7 bases fit TRBD1. The CDR3 is 13 residues long. From germline, CDR1 is MDHEN and CDR2 SYDVKM. Trimming removed 11 bases from V and 0 bases from J; junction bases left unmatched: 7. CDR3 protein: CAGRGQASYEQYF. The CDR3 coding sequence is TGTGCCGGCCGAGGACAGGCCTCCTACGAGCAGTACTTC.

The V gene is TRBV7-9, the J gene TRBJ2-3; either TRBD1 or TRBD2 may fit D (6 bases each). This CDR3 contains 15 residues. V was shortened by 6 bases and J by 3 bases, with 16 bases between the two germline ends. Germline assignment: CDR1 SEHNR and CDR2 FQNEAQ (reference sequence). CDR3 protein: CASSLIGGGTDTQYF. The CDR3 region has the DNA TGTGCCAGCAGTTTAATAGGAGGGGGTACAGATACGCAGTATTTT.

This clonotype was seen only a few times. In DNA, the CDR3 is TGTGCCAGCAGGGGGGGGTTCAGCCTCGGTGAGCAGTTCTTC. This translates into CASRGGFSLGEQFF. This chain links TRBV6-1 with TRBJ2-1, with 7 bases aligning to TRBD2. Germline V CDR1 and CDR2: MNHNS, SASEGT. The CDR3 covers 14 residues. J lost 9 bases, V lost 6 bases, and 11 bases had no gene match.

This clonotype was counted at least ten times. V usage is TRBV12-3 or TRBV12-4 and J usage is TRBJ2-3; 7 positions match TRBD1. Trimming removed 5 bases from V and 5 bases from J; junction bases left unmatched: 13. The CDR3 is made up of 16 amino acids. For the CDR3, the DNA is TGTGCCAGCAGTCCGTCGACAGGGAATGTCGAAGATACGCAGTATTTT. This encodes CASSPSTGNVEDTQYF.

A word on this clonotype: A read error is possible here, since a much larger clone lies one base away. The V gene is TRBV20-1, the J gene TRBJ2-5; D is unresolved. With 0 bases removed from V and 2 bases from J, the gap between germline ends came to 13 bases. The CDR3 spans 15 residues. The V gene's germline CDR1 is DFQATT and CDR2 SNEGSKA (reference sequence). The CDR3, as DNA: TGCAGTGCTAGAGATGCGGAAACCAATCAAGAGACCCAGTACTTC. It yields the protein CSARDAETNQETQYF.

The chain uses TRBV4-1 and TRBJ2-6; 10 bases are shared with TRBD1. This CDR3 is built from 18 residues. With V trimmed by 5 bases and J by 1 base, 8 bases remained unmatched. Germline assignment: CDR1 MGHRA and CDR2 YSYEKL. CDR3 sequence: CASSGDRGRISGANVLTF. In DNA form, the CDR3 reads TGCGCCAGCAGCGGAGACAGGGGGCGTATTTCTGGGGCCAACGTCCTGACTTTC.

This CDR3 is CASSHKTSGSLNEQFF. The DNA of the CDR3 is TGTGCCAGCAGCCACAAGACTAGCGGGAGTTTGAATGAGCAGTTCTTC. This chain connects TRBV12-3 or TRBV12-4 to TRBJ2-1; 12 nucleotides align to TRBD2. The CDR3 is 16 residues long. V was pared by 6 bases and J by 7 bases, with 10 bases of the junction left unmatched.

J is TRBJ2-7 and V is TRBV29-1; the D is unclear. Looked up from germline, CDR1 is SQVTM and CDR2 is ANQGSEA. The CDR3 contains 13 residues. Trimming removed 2 bases at V and 0 bases at J, with 8 bases between. The CDR3 DNA is TGCAGCGTTGAAACCGGACCCTCCTACGAGCAGTACTTC. It specifies CSVETGPSYEQYF.

The chain has TRBV12-3 or TRBV12-4 and TRBJ2-1; D call uncertain. The CDR3 loop spans 14 amino acids. Trimming cost V 3 bases and J 1 base, with 7 bases left between them. CDR3 sequence (DNA): TGTGCCAGCAGTTTCTTGGGTTCCTACAATGAGCAGTTCTTC. Residues: CASSFLGSYNEQFF.

This clonotype was counted many times. This chain uses TRBV2 with TRBJ1-1; 9 positions match TRBD1. The CDR3 totals 12 residues. V gave up 4 bases and J gave up 8 bases; unmatched junction bases: 2. Germline CDR1 reads SNHLY; CDR2 reads FYNNEI. The CDR3: CASSGTGVEAFF. Here the CDR3 DNA reads TGTGCCAGCAGTGGGACAGGGGTAGAAGCTTTCTTT. Looking up the rest from reference TRBV2 and TRBJ1-1 gives the full variable domain: EPEVTQTPSHQVTQMGQEVILRCVPISNHLYFYWYRQILGQKVEFLVSFYNNEISEKSEIFDDQFSVERPDGSNFTLKIRSTKLEDSAMYFCASSGTGVEAFFGQGTRLTVV.

This chain joins TRBV4-2 and TRBJ2-7, with TRBD1 matching 8 bases. This CDR3 contains 16 residues. The V and J ends lost 0 bases and 2 bases, in that order; junction bases with no gene match: 6. The germline V gene encodes CDR1 LGHNA and CDR2 YNFKEQ. CDR3 in amino acids: CASSQDHGQGAYEQYF. The CDR3 coding sequence is TGTGCCAGCAGCCAAGACCATGGACAGGGAGCCTACGAGCAGTACTTC.

This clonotype was counted ten times or more. The chain has TRBV28 and TRBJ2-7; 7 bases fit TRBD2. The CDR3 totals 15 residues. The germline gives CDR1 MDHEN, CDR2 SYDVKM. The ends lost 3 bases at V and 3 bases at J; junction bases unmatched: 8. The CDR3 sequence is CASSFSGRAFYEQYF. Here the CDR3 DNA reads TGTGCCAGCAGTTTTTCGGGGAGGGCGTTCTACGAGCAGTACTTC.

This clonotype was seen ten or more times. The chain recombines TRBV7-2 with TRBJ1-1, with 9 bases identical to TRBD1. Per the germline V gene, CDR1 is SGHTA and CDR2 is FQGNSA. V trimming: 2 bases; J trimming: 2 bases; junction bases outside the gene matches: 6. The CDR3 spans 16 residues. CDR3 in DNA: TGTGCCAGCAGCTTACCCACAGGGGGCGGCAACACTGAAGCTTTCTTT. Translated: CASSLPTGGGNTEAFF. The full variable domain, in which reference TRBV7-2 and TRBJ1-1 provide the parts outside the CDR3, is GAGVSQSPSNKVTEKGKDVELRCDPISGHTALYWYRQSLGQGLEFLIYFQGNSAPDKSGLPSDRFSAERTGGSVSTLTIQRTQQEDSAVYLCASSLPTGGGNTEAFFGQGTRLTVV.

This clonotype showed up just a few times. The V gene is TRBV6-2 or TRBV6-3, the J gene TRBJ1-1, with D unclear. V lost 0 bases, J lost 0 bases, and 14 bases lay in between. The germline V gene has CDR1 MNHEY and CDR2 SVGEGT. The CDR3 runs 17 residues. CDR3 nucleotides: TGTGCCAGCAGTTACTCGAGCGGCTCCGCCATGAACACTGAAGCTTTCTTT. As protein: CASSYSSGSAMNTEAFF.

This clonotype was seen more than once but under ten times. The chain recombines TRBV4-2 with TRBJ2-3, with 11 bases matching TRBD2. CDR3 length: 16 amino acids. In germline, CDR1 is LGHNA, CDR2 YNFKEQ. Trimming took 1 base from V and 7 from J; bases not matched to a gene: 7. In DNA, the CDR3 is TGTGCCAGCAGCCAAGTTAAACTAGCGGGAGAGCATACGCAGTATTTT. It encodes CASSQVKLAGEHTQYF.